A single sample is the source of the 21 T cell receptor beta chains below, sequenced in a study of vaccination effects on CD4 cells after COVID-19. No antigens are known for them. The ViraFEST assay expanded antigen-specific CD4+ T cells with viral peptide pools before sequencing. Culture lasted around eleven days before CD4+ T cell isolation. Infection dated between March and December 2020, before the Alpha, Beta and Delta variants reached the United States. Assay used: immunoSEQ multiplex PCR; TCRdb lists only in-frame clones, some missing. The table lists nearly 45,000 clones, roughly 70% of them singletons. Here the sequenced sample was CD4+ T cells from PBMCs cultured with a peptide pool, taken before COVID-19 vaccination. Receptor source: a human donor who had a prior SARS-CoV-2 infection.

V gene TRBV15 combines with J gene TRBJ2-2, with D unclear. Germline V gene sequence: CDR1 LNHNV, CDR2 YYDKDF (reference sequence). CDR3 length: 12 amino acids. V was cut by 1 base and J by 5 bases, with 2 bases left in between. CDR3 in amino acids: CATSRGTGELFF. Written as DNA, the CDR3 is TGTGCCACCAGCAGAGGAACCGGGGAGCTGTTTTTT. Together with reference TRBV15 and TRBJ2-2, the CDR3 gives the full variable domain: DAMVIQNPRYQVTQFGKPVTLSCSQTLNHNVMYWYQQKSSQAPKLLFHYYDKDFNNEADTPDNFQSRRPNTSFCFLDIRSPGLGDTAMYLCATSRGTGELFFGEGSRLTVL.

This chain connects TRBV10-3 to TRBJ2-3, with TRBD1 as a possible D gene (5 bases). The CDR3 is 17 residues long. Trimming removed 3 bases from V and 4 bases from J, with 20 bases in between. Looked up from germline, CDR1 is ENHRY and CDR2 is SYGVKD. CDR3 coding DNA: TGTGCCATCAGTGACCCTGGTAGGGGCATAGCCCCAGATACGCAGTATTTT. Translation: CAISDPGRGIAPDTQYF.

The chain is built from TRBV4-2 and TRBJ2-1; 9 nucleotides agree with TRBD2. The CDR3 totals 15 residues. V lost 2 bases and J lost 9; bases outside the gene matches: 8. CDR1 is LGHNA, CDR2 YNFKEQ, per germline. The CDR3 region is CASSQWRGGIGEQFF. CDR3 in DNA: TGTGCCAGCAGCCAATGGCGGGGGGGCATTGGTGAGCAGTTCTTC.

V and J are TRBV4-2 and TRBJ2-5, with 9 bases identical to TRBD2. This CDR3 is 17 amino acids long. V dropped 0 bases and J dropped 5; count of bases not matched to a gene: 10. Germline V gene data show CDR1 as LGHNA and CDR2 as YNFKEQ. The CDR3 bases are TGTGCCAGCAGCCAAGACGTCGGCGGGGGGGCCTTCGAGACCCAGTACTTC. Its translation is CASSQDVGGGAFETQYF.

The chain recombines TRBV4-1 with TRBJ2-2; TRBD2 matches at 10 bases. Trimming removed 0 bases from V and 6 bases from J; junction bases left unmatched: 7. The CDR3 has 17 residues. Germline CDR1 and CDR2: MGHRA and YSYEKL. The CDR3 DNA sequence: TGCGCCAGCAGCCAAGATCTGAGCGGGAGGGCCTCCGGGGAGCTGTTTTTT. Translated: CASSQDLSGRASGELFF.

The CDR3 sequence: CASKLEPNTGELFF. The CDR3 DNA reads TGTGCCAGCAAGCTAGAACCCAACACCGGGGAGCTGTTTTTT. The rearrangement links TRBV2 to TRBJ2-2; unclear D gene. Germline V CDR1 and CDR2: SNHLY, FYNNEI. CDR3 length equals 14 residues. V gave up 7 bases and J gave up 2 bases, with 11 bases separating them.

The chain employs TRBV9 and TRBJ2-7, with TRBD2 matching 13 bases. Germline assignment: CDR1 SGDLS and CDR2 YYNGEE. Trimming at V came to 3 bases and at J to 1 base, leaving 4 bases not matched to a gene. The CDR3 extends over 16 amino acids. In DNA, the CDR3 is TGTGCCAGCAGCGCCGGGACTAGCGGGGTATCCTACGAGCAGTACTTC. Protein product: CASSAGTSGVSYEQYF.

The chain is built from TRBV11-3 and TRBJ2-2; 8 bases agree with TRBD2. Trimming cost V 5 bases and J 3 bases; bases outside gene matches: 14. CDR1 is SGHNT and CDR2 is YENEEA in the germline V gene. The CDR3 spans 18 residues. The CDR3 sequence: CASSLRVIAGSHTGELFF. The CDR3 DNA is TGTGCCAGCAGCCTAAGGGTCATAGCGGGGTCGCACACCGGGGAGCTGTTTTTT.

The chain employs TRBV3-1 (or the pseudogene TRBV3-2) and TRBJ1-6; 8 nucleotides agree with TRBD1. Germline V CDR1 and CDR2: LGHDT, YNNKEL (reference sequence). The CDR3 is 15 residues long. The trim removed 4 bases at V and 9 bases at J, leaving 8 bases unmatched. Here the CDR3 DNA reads TGTGCCAGCAGCCCAGGACAGGGAGGAAGTTCACCCCTCCACTTT. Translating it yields CASSPGQGGSSPLHF.

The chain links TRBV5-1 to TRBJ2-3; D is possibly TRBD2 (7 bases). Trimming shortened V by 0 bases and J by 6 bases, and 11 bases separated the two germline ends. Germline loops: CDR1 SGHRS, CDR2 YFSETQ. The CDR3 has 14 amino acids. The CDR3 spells CASSLAGGGDTQYF. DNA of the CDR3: TGCGCCAGCAGCTTGGCGGGCGGGGGCGATACGCAGTATTTT. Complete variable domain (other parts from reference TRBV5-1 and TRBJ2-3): KAGVTQTPRYLIKTRGQQVTLSCSPISGHRSVSWYQQTPGQGLQFLFEYFSETQRNKGNFPGRFSGRQFSNSRSEMNVSTLELGDSALYLCASSLAGGGDTQYFGPGTRLTVL.

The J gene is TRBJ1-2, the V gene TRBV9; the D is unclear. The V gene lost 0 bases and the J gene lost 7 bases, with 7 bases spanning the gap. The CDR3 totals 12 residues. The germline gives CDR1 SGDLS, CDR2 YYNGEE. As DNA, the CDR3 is TGTGCCAGCAGCGTAGATGGTCGTGGCTACACCTTC. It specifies CASSVDGRGYTF. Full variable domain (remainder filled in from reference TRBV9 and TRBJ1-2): DSGVTQTPKHLITATGQRVTLRCSPRSGDLSVYWYQQSLDQGLQFLIQYYNGEERAKGNILERFSAQQFPDLHSELNLSSLELGDSALYFCASSVDGRGYTFGSGTRLTVV.

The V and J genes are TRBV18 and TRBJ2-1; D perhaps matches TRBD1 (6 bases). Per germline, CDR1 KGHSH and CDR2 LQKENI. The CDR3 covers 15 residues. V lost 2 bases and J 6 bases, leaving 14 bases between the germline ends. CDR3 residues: CASSPTRTGTNEQFF. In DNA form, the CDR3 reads TGTGCCAGCTCACCAACCCGCACAGGGACCAATGAGCAGTTCTTC.

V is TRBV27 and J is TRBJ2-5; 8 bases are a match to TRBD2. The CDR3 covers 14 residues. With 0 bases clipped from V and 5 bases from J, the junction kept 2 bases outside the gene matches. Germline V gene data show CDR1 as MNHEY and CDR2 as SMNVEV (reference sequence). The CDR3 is CASSLSPGGETQYF. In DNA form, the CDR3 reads TGTGCCAGCAGTTTATCCCCGGGAGGGGAGACCCAGTACTTC.

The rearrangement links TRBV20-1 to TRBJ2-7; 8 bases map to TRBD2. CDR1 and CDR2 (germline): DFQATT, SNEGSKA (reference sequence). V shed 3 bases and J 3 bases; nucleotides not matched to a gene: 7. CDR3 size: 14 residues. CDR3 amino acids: CSASSGTSDYEQYF. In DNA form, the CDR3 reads TGCAGTGCTAGTTCGGGGACTAGTGACTACGAGCAGTACTTC.

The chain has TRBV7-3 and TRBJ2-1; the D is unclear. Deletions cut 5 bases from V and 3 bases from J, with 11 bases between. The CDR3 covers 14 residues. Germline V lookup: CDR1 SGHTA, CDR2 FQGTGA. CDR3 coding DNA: TGTGCCAGCAGCCTTTTGGCCAGCTACAATGAGCAGTTCTTC. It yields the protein CASSLLASYNEQFF.

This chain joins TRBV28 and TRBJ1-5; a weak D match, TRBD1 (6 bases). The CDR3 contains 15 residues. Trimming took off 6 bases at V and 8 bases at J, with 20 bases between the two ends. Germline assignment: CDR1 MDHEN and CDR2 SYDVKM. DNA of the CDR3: TGTGCCAGCAGACGTGGGGGACATCAGGTCGAGCCCCAGCATTTT. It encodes CASRRGGHQVEPQHF. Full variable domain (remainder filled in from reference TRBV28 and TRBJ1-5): DVKVTQSSRYLVKRTGEKVFLECVQDMDHENMFWYRQDPGLGLRLIYFSYDVKMKEKGDIPEGYSVSREKKERFSLILESASTNQTSMYLCASRRGGHQVEPQHFGDGTRLSIL.

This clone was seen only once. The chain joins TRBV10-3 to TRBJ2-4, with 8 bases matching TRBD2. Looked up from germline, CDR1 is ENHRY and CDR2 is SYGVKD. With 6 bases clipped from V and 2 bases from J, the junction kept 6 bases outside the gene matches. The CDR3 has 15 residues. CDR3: CAISRGGSTKNIQYF. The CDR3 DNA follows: TGTGCCATCAGCCGGGGGGGGAGTACCAAAAACATTCAGTACTTC.

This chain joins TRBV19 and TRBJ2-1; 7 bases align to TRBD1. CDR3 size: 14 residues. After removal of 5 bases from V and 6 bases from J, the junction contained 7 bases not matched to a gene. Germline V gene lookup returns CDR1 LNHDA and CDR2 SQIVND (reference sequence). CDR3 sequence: CASSGSDRINEQFF. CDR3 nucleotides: TGTGCCAGTAGTGGCTCGGACAGGATCAATGAGCAGTTCTTC.

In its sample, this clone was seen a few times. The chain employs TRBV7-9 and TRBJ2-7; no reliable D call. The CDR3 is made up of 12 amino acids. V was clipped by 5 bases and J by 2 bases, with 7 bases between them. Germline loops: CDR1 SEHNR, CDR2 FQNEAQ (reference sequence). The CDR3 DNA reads TGTGCCAGCAGCCGGATGACCTACGAGCAGTACTTC. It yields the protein CASSRMTYEQYF.

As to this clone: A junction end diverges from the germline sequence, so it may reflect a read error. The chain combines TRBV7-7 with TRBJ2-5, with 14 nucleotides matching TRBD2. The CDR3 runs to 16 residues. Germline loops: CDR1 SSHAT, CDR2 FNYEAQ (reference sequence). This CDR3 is CASSLGTSGGQETQYF. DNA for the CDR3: TGTGCTAGCAGCTTAGGGACTAGCGGGGGCCAAGAGACCCAGTACTTC.

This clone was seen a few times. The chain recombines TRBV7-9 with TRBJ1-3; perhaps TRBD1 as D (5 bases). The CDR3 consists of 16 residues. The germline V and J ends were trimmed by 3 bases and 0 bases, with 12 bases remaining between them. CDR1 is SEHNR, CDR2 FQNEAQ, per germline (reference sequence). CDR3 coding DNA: TGTGCCAGCAGCTTGGGACGTTGGAGCTCTGGAAACACCATATATTTT. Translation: CASSLGRWSSGNTIYF.